This T cell receptor (beta chain) was captured by sequencing in a study of identical twins. Study observations and caveats: Within cord blood, abundant beta clonotypes carried fewer insertions, but memory repertoires showed no such trend.

Each CDR3 protein is one row after TCRdb ran MiXCR on the 5' RACE reads. The table includes a few hundred thousand distinct CDR3 sequences, roughly an eighth detected once. With respect to this clonotype: The antigen is unknown.

The same sample was also used in a study of yellow fever vaccine responses in identical twins. From that report: Each twin's T cell response to the vaccine was reported to look partly convergent and partly personalized.

The receptor was derived from a woman between 18 and 30 years old in good health. Sequenced material: CD8+ T cells sorted from blood.

The CDR3 here is CASSLKGLPQHF. The CDR3 nucleotides read TGTGCCAGCAGCTTGAAGGGTCTGCCCCAGCATTTT. The genes are TRBV5-8 and TRBJ1-5; no clear D gene. Germline CDR1 SGHTS, CDR2 YDEGEE. Trimming cost V 1 base and J 9 bases, with 8 bases left between them. The CDR3 has 12 residues.